This TCR beta chain appears in the sequencing data of a study of blood T cell repertoires in COVID-19. The V and J ends lost 0 bases and 7 bases respectively, with 10 bases between them. Germline V gene lookup returns CDR1 KGHSH and CDR2 LQKENI. The CDR3 is 14 amino acids. Authors' data handling: Amplification from reference gene primers served as the basis for estimated nucleated cell counts. The method was immunoSEQ multiplex PCR; TCRdb's version includes in-frame clones alone and lacks a portion of them. V, J and clone size derive from that table, while D and trimming were established from the DNA sequence. The profile shows about 73,000 clones, around 83% of them singletons.

The genes are TRBV18 and TRBJ2-1, with D perhaps TRBD2 (6 bases). This clonotype originated in a man over 45 with active COVID-19. The sequenced material came from peripheral blood. CDR3 loop: CASSPPTSPNEQFF. The CDR3 DNA is TGTGCCAGCTCACCACCCACTAGCCCGAATGAGCAGTTCTTC.